This is a list of T cell receptor beta chains from one sample in a study of somatic mutations in cytotoxic T cells in rheumatoid arthritis. Produced via immunoSEQ multiplex PCR; TCRdb's table is partial and in-frame only. The profile shows under 30,000 clones, less than 85% of them singletons. The sequencing sample was made of CD8+ T cells sorted from blood. These receptors were collected from a woman between 18 and 29 years old in good health. CDR3s include the opening cysteine and the closing phenylalanine or tryptophan. A D gene is named only where the DNA matches it firmly. Not every row has a clone size; where given, it reads once, few, many or a size class.

clone_size j_call v_call d_call cdr3_nt cdr3_aa
. TRBJ2-5 TRBV9 TRBD1 TGTGCCAGCAGCGTAGGAGGGGGCTCCCAAGAGACCCAGTACTTC CASSVGGGSQETQYF
. TRBJ2-5 TRBV11-2 TRBD2 TGTGCCAGCAGCTTAGATTTGCTGACTAGCGGGATCCAAGAGACCCAGTACTTC CASSLDLLTSGIQETQYF
. TRBJ2-2 TRBV9 . TGTGCCAGCAGCGTAGGAGGGGGAACCGGGGAGCTGTTTTTT CASSVGGGTGELFF
. TRBJ2-7 TRBV13 . TGTGCCAGCAGCTTAGAGGGCAGTTCCGAGCAGTACTTC CASSLEGSSEQYF
. TRBJ2-7 TRBV7-9 . TGTGCCAGCAGCTGGAGCTACGAGCAGTACTTC CASSWSYEQYF
. TRBJ1-5 TRBV4-1 . TGCGCCAGCAGCCAAGGGGTGAATAGCAATCAGCCCCAGCATTTT CASSQGVNSNQPQHF
. TRBJ2-1 TRBV7-9 TRBD1 TGTGCCAGCAGCCCACCCGGGACAGGGGGCAGTGAGCAGTTCTTC CASSPPGTGGSEQFF
. TRBJ2-7 TRBV2 . TGTGCCAGCAGTGCTCAGTACGAGCAGTACTTC CASSAQYEQYF
. TRBJ2-5 TRBV4-1 . TGCGCCAGCAGCCAGTTGGGACCGCAAGAGACCCAGTACTTC CASSQLGPQETQYF
. TRBJ2-1 TRBV5-6 TRBD1 TGTGCCAGCAGCTTGGGGACAGGGATCAATGAGCAGTTCTTC CASSLGTGINEQFF
. TRBJ1-5 TRBV18 . TGTGCCAGCTCACCACTCAGGGGCGACAATCAGCCCCAGCATTTT CASSPLRGDNQPQHF
. TRBJ1-1 TRBV11-2 . TGTGCCAGCAGCTTAGCCGACAGGCGGACTGAAGCTTTCTTT CASSLADRRTEAFF
. TRBJ1-1 TRBV27 . TGTGCCAGCAGTCCGCTTGGTGGGTCCACTGAAGCTTTCTTT CASSPLGGSTEAFF
few TRBJ1-2 TRBV4-1 . TGCGCCAGCAGCCAAGAAGGTGGAGGAGGGGAGAACTATGGCTACACCTTC CASSQEGGGGENYGYTF
. TRBJ1-1 TRBV4-1 . TGCGCCAGCAGCAGGGGGGGGACTGAAGCTTTCTTT CASSRGGTEAFF
. TRBJ1-1 TRBV28 . TGTGCCAGCAGTTTGACAGTTAACACTGAAGCTTTCTTT CASSLTVNTEAFF
. TRBJ2-2 TRBV27 . TGTGCCAGCAGGAGACAACCTAACACCGGGGAGCTGTTTTTT CASRRQPNTGELFF
. TRBJ1-3 TRBV10-2 . TGCGCCAGCAGTGAGGCCGGACCTCTGGGAAACACCATATATTTT CASSEAGPLGNTIYF
. TRBJ2-1 TRBV13 TRBD2 TGTGCCAGCAGCTTAGGGCGGGACTACTACAATGAGCAGTTCTTC CASSLGRDYYNEQFF
. TRBJ2-2 TRBV5-4 . TGTGCCAGCAGCTTGGAGGGTGCCGGGGAGCTGTTTTTT CASSLEGAGELFF
. TRBJ2-3 TRBV7-2 TRBD2 TGTGCCAGCAGGGACGGGGGGGCAGATACGCAGTATTTT CASRDGGADTQYF
. TRBJ2-1 TRBV5-5 TRBD2 TGTGCCAGCAGCCCACCGGTAGCGGGAGAGAATGAGCAGTTCTTC CASSPPVAGENEQFF
. TRBJ1-6 TRBV4-1 . TGCGCCAGCAATGACCCAGCGAACTCCTATAATTCACCCCTCCACTTT CASNDPANSYNSPLHF
. TRBJ2-1 TRBV19 TRBD2 TGTGCCAGTAGTATAGGGGGCGGGGGCTCCTACAATGAGCAGTTCTTC CASSIGGGGSYNEQFF
few TRBJ2-7 TRBV5-1 . TGCGCCAGCAGCTTGAAAGGTTACGAGCAGTACTTC CASSLKGYEQYF
. TRBJ2-3 TRBV5-4 TRBD2 TGTGCCAGCAGCTTGGGACTAGCGGGAGGGCCTAGCACAGATACGCAGTATTTT CASSLGLAGGPSTDTQYF
. TRBJ2-7 TRBV5-5 TRBD2 TGTGCCAGCAGCTTGGGAATAGCGGGAGTGATCGAGCAGTACTTC CASSLGIAGVIEQYF
. TRBJ1-2 TRBV5-5 . TGTGCCAGCTCCTTGCGGGCGGATCCCTATGGCTACACCTTC CASSLRADPYGYTF
. TRBJ2-1 TRBV7-9 TRBD2 TGTGCCAGCAGTCCACCGGGACTAGCTTCCGATGAGCAGTTCTTC CASSPPGLASDEQFF
. TRBJ1-3 TRBV28 TRBD1 TGTGCCAGCAGTTTATATCAGGGGGCGTACTCTGGAAACACCATATATTTT CASSLYQGAYSGNTIYF
. TRBJ2-1 TRBV5-6 . TGTGCCAGCAGCTTGGTGCCCGGGAGTGGTGAGCAGTTCTTC CASSLVPGSGEQFF
. TRBJ2-2 TRBV7-9 TRBD1 TGTGCCAGCAGCTTCCCCCGGCGACAGGGGGCTGACACCGGGGAGCTGTTTTTT CASSFPRRQGADTGELFF
. TRBJ1-5 TRBV28 . TGTGCCACCGTTCAGGGGTTCGGCTTCCTCCCCAATCAGCCCCAGCATTTT CATVQGFGFLPNQPQHF
. TRBJ2-1 TRBV30 . TGTGCCTGGGGGACGGTCGATGAGCAGTTCTTC CAWGTVDEQFF
. TRBJ2-7 TRBV4-1 . TGCGCCAGCAGCCAAGCAGGGGCCTACGAGCAGTACTTC CASSQAGAYEQYF
. TRBJ1-2 TRBV9 TRBD1 TGTGCCAGCAGCGTAGGAGCAGGGGGCTATGGCTACACCTTC CASSVGAGGYGYTF
. TRBJ2-1 TRBV29-1 TRBD2 TGCAGCGTTGAATCCTGGACTAGCTTCTACAATGAGCAGTTCTTC CSVESWTSFYNEQFF
once TRBJ1-5 TRBV21-1 . TGTGCCAGCACCCATCACATAGGTTGCAATCAGCCCCAGCATTTT CASTHHIGCNQPQHF
once TRBJ1-1 TRBV27 TRBD1 TGTGCCAGCAGTCCCGGGACAGACAACACTGAAGCTTTCTTT CASSPGTDNTEAFF
. TRBJ2-7 TRBV4-1 . TGCGCCAGCAGCCAAGAAACGGGAACCCCCTCCTACGAGCAGTACTTC CASSQETGTPSYEQYF
. TRBJ1-5 TRBV30 TRBD1 TGTGCCTGGAGTCCGTCCTCGACAGGGAGTAATCAGCCCCAGCATTTT CAWSPSSTGSNQPQHF
. TRBJ2-1 TRBV29-1 TRBD2 TGCAGCGTTCAGGGCCCGGGAGGCTACAATGAGCAGTTCTTC CSVQGPGGYNEQFF
. TRBJ1-1 TRBV29-1 . TGCAGCGTTGAATTGGGTCGGGCTGAAGCTTTCTTT CSVELGRAEAFF
. TRBJ2-5 TRBV11-2 . TGTGCCAGCAGCCACCGAGGTGGGGAGCAAGAGACCCAGTACTTC CASSHRGGEQETQYF
. TRBJ2-7 TRBV15 . TGTGCCACCAGCAGAGACAGGGAAACCTACGAGCAGTACTTC CATSRDRETYEQYF
. TRBJ1-2 TRBV30 . TGTGCCTGGACCCCTTCGGCAGCCGCTGGCTACACCTTC CAWTPSAAAGYTF
once TRBJ2-3 TRBV4-1 . TGCGCCAGCAGCCAAGTCGGTCCAGCAGGTACGCAGTATTTT CASSQVGPAGTQYF
. TRBJ2-3 TRBV13 TRBD2 TGTGCCAGCAGCCCAGGGGCGGGGGGGCCCCCGGATACGCAGTATTTT CASSPGAGGPPDTQYF
. TRBJ2-5 TRBV7-9 TRBD1 TGTGCCAGCAGCCCTTTCTCCGGGACAGGGCTGGAGACCCAGTACTTC CASSPFSGTGLETQYF
. TRBJ1-5 TRBV2 . TGTGCCAGCGACCCTGGCAGGGGTGGTAATCAGCCCCAGCATTTT CASDPGRGGNQPQHF
. TRBJ2-7 TRBV10-1 . TGCGCCAGCAGCGCCGGCCCCGCCGCGTACGAGCAGTACTTC CASSAGPAAYEQYF
. TRBJ1-5 TRBV27 . TGTGCCAGCGGCACCACGCCCCAGCATTTT CASGTTPQHF
. TRBJ2-3 TRBV6-6 . TGTGCCAGCAGTTATAACTCGATGGATACGCAGTATTTT CASSYNSMDTQYF
. TRBJ2-7 TRBV5-6 . TGTGCCAGCAGCCGAGGGCCCGAGCAGTACTTC CASSRGPEQYF
. TRBJ2-2 TRBV7-6 TRBD2 TGTGCCAGCAGCTTAGCGGAGGGACTAGCGGGTAACACCGGGGAGCTGTTTTTT CASSLAEGLAGNTGELFF
once TRBJ2-7 TRBV4-1 TRBD2 TGCGCCAGCAGCCAAGCTCTAGCGGGGAGCTACGAGCAGTACTTC CASSQALAGSYEQYF
. TRBJ2-2 TRBV6-5 . TGTGCCAGCAGTTACGAGAAAAACGCCGGGGAGCTGTTTTTT CASSYEKNAGELFF
. TRBJ2-7 TRBV28 . TGTGCCAGCTCTGACCACGAGCAGTACTTC CASSDHEQYF